The following is a T cell receptor beta chain sequence with its context. What it binds is unknown. In germline, CDR1 is MNHNS, CDR2 SASEGT. After removal of 4 bases from V and 2 bases from J, the junction contained 7 bases not matched to a gene. This CDR3 comprises 15 residues. This sample was included in a study of CD8 T cells in ankylosing spondylitis. TCRdb passed the 5' RACE reads through MiXCR, listing each CDR3 protein once. The top ten clones hold 15% to 20% of a sample with more than 600,000 distinct CDR3 sequences, around 17% of them seen once. Study results and limitations: Blood of patients with ankylosing spondylitis appeared to be characterized by a TCR beta motif of eight highly homologous variants.

V gene TRBV6-1 combines with J gene TRBJ2-7, with 8 bases aligning to TRBD1. Material for sequencing was blood, either unsorted or a sorted T cell fraction (not recorded which). The TCR comes from a male donor with ankylosing spondylitis. The CDR3: CASSAGQGLPYEQYF. Here the CDR3 DNA reads TGTGCCAGCAGTGCTGGACAGGGACTCCCCTACGAGCAGTACTTC.